There are a few counts of the clone carrying this T cell receptor beta chain. This record belongs to a study of T cells in Graves' hyperthyroidism and ophthalmopathy. Researchers amplified the TCR beta CDR3 regions from RNA transcripts. A set of HTBI primers served as the primers for a first-round RT-PCR of the TCR CDR3. Via MiXCR, TCRdb re-called the multiplex PCR reads, giving one row per CDR3 protein. This repertoire shows about 400,000 distinct CDR3 sequences, approximately 15% found once; its top ten account for 13%. The V gene lost 0 bases and the J gene lost 7 bases, with 17 bases spanning the gap. The germline V gene has CDR1 SGDLS and CDR2 YYNGEE. The CDR3 is 16 amino acids.

The V call is TRBV9, the J call TRBJ2-1, with a weak D call TRBD2 (7 bases). This TCR was recovered from a young man with Graves' ophthalmopathy. Sequencing was performed on blood. DNA of the CDR3: TGTGCCAGCAGCGTAGAGGGGGGGGGGGGTAGTAATGAGCAGTTCTTC. This gives the protein CASSVEGGGGSNEQFF.